A selection of T cell receptor beta chains follows, all from one sample in a study of early T cells in non-severe SARS-CoV-2 infection. TCRdb reprocessed the 5' RACE reads via MiXCR and lists one record per CDR3 protein. Found here are tens of thousands of distinct CDR3 sequences, about 15% of them singletons; the top ten hold around 5.8%. Material for sequencing was whole blood. These receptors all stem from an adult who was a healthcare worker with PCR-confirmed SARS-CoV-2 infection or an uninfected control (not recorded which). The CDR3 runs from the conserved cysteine through the conserved F or W. The D gene is left open where the match is weak. Not every row has a clone size; where given, it reads once, few, many or a size class.

v_call: TRBV5-1; clone_size: NA; d_call: NA; j_call: TRBJ2-3; cdr3_aa: CASTSLAQQTDTQYF; cdr3_nt: TGCGCCAGCACCTCCTTGGCGCAACAGACAGATACGCAGTATTTT
v_call: TRBV6-5; clone_size: NA; d_call: NA; j_call: TRBJ2-3; cdr3_aa: CASTISLGADTQYF; cdr3_nt: TGTGCCAGCACGATTTCATTGGGGGCAGATACGCAGTATTTT
v_call: TRBV24-1; clone_size: NA; d_call: NA; j_call: TRBJ2-6; cdr3_aa: CATSDAGPSGANVLTF; cdr3_nt: TGTGCCACCAGTGATGCCGGGCCCTCTGGGGCCAACGTCCTGACTTTC
v_call: TRBV5-1; clone_size: many; d_call: NA; j_call: TRBJ1-3; cdr3_aa: CASSSQGSSGNTIYF; cdr3_nt: TGCGCCAGCAGCTCCCAGGGATCCTCTGGAAACACCATATATTTT
v_call: TRBV6-2/TRBV6-3; clone_size: few; d_call: TRBD1; j_call: TRBJ2-3; cdr3_aa: CASRLQGASTDTQYF; cdr3_nt: TGTGCCAGCAGACTTCAGGGGGCTAGCACAGATACGCAGTATTTT
v_call: TRBV6-1; clone_size: few; d_call: NA; j_call: TRBJ1-1; cdr3_aa: CASSDPSFGGRGTEAFF; cdr3_nt: TGTGCCAGCAGTGACCCCTCCTTCGGGGGGAGAGGGACTGAAGCTTTCTTT
v_call: TRBV19; clone_size: NA; d_call: TRBD1; j_call: TRBJ1-5; cdr3_aa: CASRRQGWGNQPQHF; cdr3_nt: TGTGCCAGTAGGCGACAGGGTTGGGGCAATCAGCCCCAGCATTTT
v_call: TRBV14; clone_size: few; d_call: NA; j_call: TRBJ1-1; cdr3_aa: CASSQDLGGRYTEAFF; cdr3_nt: TGTGCCAGCAGCCAAGATTTGGGGGGGCGGTACACTGAAGCTTTCTTT
v_call: TRBV14; clone_size: NA; d_call: NA; j_call: TRBJ2-2; cdr3_aa: CASSQESAGTNTGELFF; cdr3_nt: TGTGCCAGCAGCCAAGAATCCGCGGGGACGAACACCGGGGAGCTGTTTTTT
v_call: TRBV29-1; clone_size: NA; d_call: NA; j_call: TRBJ2-7; cdr3_aa: CSFRGEQRNYEQYF; cdr3_nt: TGCAGCTTCAGGGGGGAACAGCGAAACTACGAGCAGTACTTC
v_call: TRBV29-1; clone_size: few; d_call: TRBD2; j_call: TRBJ2-7; cdr3_aa: CSVGTSGSYEQYF; cdr3_nt: TGCAGCGTAGGGACTAGCGGCTCCTACGAGCAGTACTTC
v_call: TRBV6-5; clone_size: few; d_call: TRBD1; j_call: TRBJ1-5; cdr3_aa: CASSPGTGSQPQHF; cdr3_nt: TGTGCCAGCAGCCCTGGGACAGGGTCACAGCCCCAGCATTTT
v_call: TRBV6-5; clone_size: NA; d_call: NA; j_call: TRBJ2-1; cdr3_aa: CASHRGGVHEQFF; cdr3_nt: TGTGCCAGCCACCGGGGCGGGGTGCATGAGCAGTTCTTC
v_call: TRBV29-1; clone_size: few; d_call: TRBD1; j_call: TRBJ1-1; cdr3_aa: CSVERQGINTEAFF; cdr3_nt: TGCAGCGTTGAAAGACAGGGGATAAACACTGAAGCTTTCTTT
v_call: TRBV21-1; clone_size: few; d_call: NA; j_call: TRBJ2-1; cdr3_aa: CASSELAGEEDEQFF; cdr3_nt: TGTGCCAGCAGCGAACTAGCGGGGGAAGAGGATGAGCAGTTCTTC